The 7 T cell receptor beta chains listed next were all sequenced from one sample in a study of blood T cell repertoires in COVID-19 (dated by TCRdb to between 2020 and 2021). Library construction relied on the immunoSEQ multiplex PCR assay. This is the immuneACCESS table as TCRdb keeps it, with only in-frame sequences that have V and J called. A part of the clones is gone; compared with another copy, unresolved V genes explain less than half, and the rest is unexplained. The sample records almost 250,000 clones, approximately 85% of which are singletons. Over 7.5% of the sample belongs to the ten largest clones. The sequencing input was PBMCs or T cells enriched from blood (not recorded which). These receptors were collected from a woman aged 50 to 65 with acute COVID-19.

The rearrangement uses TRBV6-2 or TRBV6-3 and TRBJ2-7, with 7 bases matching TRBD2. Germline V lookup: CDR1 MNHEY, CDR2 SVGEGT. V gave up 2 bases and J gave up 2 bases; unmatched junction bases: 3. This CDR3 comprises 14 residues. The DNA of the CDR3 is TGTGCCAGCAGTTACGCGGGGGTACCCTACGAGCAGTACTTC. Translation gives CASSYAGVPYEQYF.

The rearrangement links TRBV3-1 (or the pseudogene TRBV3-2) to TRBJ1-2, with TRBD1 as a possible D gene (5 bases). CDR3 length equals 14 residues. V was clipped by 5 bases and J by 7 bases, with 17 bases between them. CDR1 and CDR2 (germline): LGHDT, YNNKEL (reference sequence). The CDR3 loop is CASSRTGLGSGYTF. For the CDR3, the DNA is TGTGCCAGCAGCAGAACAGGACTCGGGAGTGGCTACACCTTC.

In this sample, this clone turned up a few times. This chain joins TRBV4-1 and TRBJ1-6; D is unresolved. CDR1 MGHRA and CDR2 YSYEKL come from the germline V gene. This CDR3 comprises 17 residues. V was shortened by 0 bases and J by 9 bases, with 18 bases between the two germline ends. The CDR3 protein is CASSQDRGAVGGSPLHF. For the CDR3, the DNA is TGCGCCAGCAGCCAAGACCGGGGTGCTGTGGGTGGTTCACCCCTCCACTTT.

This clone was counted a few times. V and J are TRBV2 and TRBJ1-5; TRBD1 agrees at 9 bases. Germline V CDR1 and CDR2: SNHLY, FYNNEI. Unmatched junction bases numbered 5, after V lost 5 bases and J lost 6 bases. This CDR3 region has 14 residues. CDR3 residues: CASSNRDRAQPQHF. DNA of the CDR3: TGTGCCAGCAGTAATAGGGACAGGGCTCAGCCCCAGCATTTT.

This clone was observed once. The chain uses TRBV5-8 and TRBJ1-5; D unclear. Trimming pared 1 base from V and 3 bases from J, leaving 8 bases between. Germline loops: CDR1 SGHTS, CDR2 YDEGEE. The CDR3 has 14 amino acids. The CDR3 DNA reads as TGTGCCAGCAGCTTGTGGGGAGTCAATCAGCCCCAGCATTTT. It translates to CASSLWGVNQPQHF.

There are a few counts of this clone. This chain joins TRBV4-1 and TRBJ1-2; no reliable D call. Trimming cost V 2 bases and J 1 base, with 8 bases left between them. Germline CDR1 MGHRA, CDR2 YSYEKL. The CDR3 extends over 14 amino acids. CDR3 loop: CASSQPSGNYGYTF. The CDR3 DNA follows: TGCGCCAGCAGCCAACCCAGTGGTAACTATGGCTACACCTTC.

Of note for this clone: Other DNA sequences in the sample encode the same CDR3. Here the CDR3 reads CASRDRGNQPQHF. The CDR3 bases are TGTGCCAGCCGGGACAGGGGCAATCAGCCCCAGCATTTT. The V gene is TRBV6-5, the J gene TRBJ1-5, with 9 bases aligning to TRBD1. J was trimmed by 2 bases and V by 8 bases; bases with no gene match: 1. The germline V gene has CDR1 MNHEY and CDR2 SVGAGI. This CDR3 contains 13 residues.